These 3 T cell receptor beta chains share one sample of origin, sequenced in a study of shared clonotypes between healthy human individuals. Profiling relied on immunoSEQ multiplex PCR, and the TCRdb table lists in-frame clones only, not all of them. The sample carries about 710,000 clones, about three quarters recorded once. Specimen: memory CD4+ T cells sorted from blood. Subset here: CD45RA-negative fraction. All receptors come from a woman in her 30s in good health.

A word on this clone: Additional DNA sequences in this sample encode the identical CDR3. V usage is TRBV28 and J usage is TRBJ2-2; D unresolved. V gave up 7 bases and J gave up 4 bases, with 7 bases separating them. The CDR3 spans 12 residues. CDR1 MDHEN and CDR2 SYDVKM come from the germline V gene. The CDR3 sequence is CASNRVTGELFF. CDR3 in DNA: TGTGCCAGCAACAGAGTCACCGGGGAGCTGTTTTTT. The full variable domain, rest sourced from reference TRBV28 and TRBJ2-2, is DVKVTQSSRYLVKRTGEKVFLECVQDMDHENMFWYRQDPGLGLRLIYFSYDVKMKEKGDIPEGYSVSREKKERFSLILESASTNQTSMYLCASNRVTGELFFGEGSRLTVL.

The count of this clone is one. This rearrangement joins TRBV11-3 to TRBJ1-5, with D uncertain. The germline V gene encodes CDR1 SGHNT and CDR2 YENEEA. CDR3 length equals 15 residues. V lost 3 bases and J 0 bases, leaving 9 bases between the germline ends. The CDR3 is CASSFYFYSNQPQHF. The CDR3 region has the DNA TGTGCCAGCAGCTTTTATTTTTATAGCAATCAGCCCCAGCATTTT.

The rearrangement uses TRBV6-5 and TRBJ1-1, with 7 bases lining up with TRBD1. Germline V gene sequence: CDR1 MNHEY, CDR2 SVGAGI. The V and J ends lost 9 bases and 1 base, in that order; junction bases with no gene match: 5. The CDR3 sequence is 13 residues long. CDR3 in DNA: TGTGCCAGTTTCAGGGGGGAGAACACTGAAGCTTTCTTT. Residues: CASFRGENTEAFF.